One sample yielded the 20 T cell receptor beta chains listed below, sequenced in a study of patients and donors after allogeneic stem cell transplantation. In TCRdb, the RT-PCR reads were re-called with MiXCR into one record per CDR3 protein. There are 900,000 to 1,000,000 distinct CDR3 sequences in the sample; about a sixth occur only once, and 5% to 6.5% lies in the top ten. The sequencing sample was made of blood, either unsorted or a sorted T cell fraction (not recorded which). All receptors derive from a human donor who was either an allogeneic HSCT recipient or a stem cell or donor lymphocyte infusion donor (not recorded which). It is not recorded whose cells these are; they may come from a transplant donor.

A few counts support this clonotype. This rearrangement joins TRBV7-8 to TRBJ2-2; D is ambiguous. Germline V gene data show CDR1 as SGHVS and CDR2 as FQNEAQ. The V gene lost 2 bases and the J gene lost 4 bases, with 14 bases spanning the gap. This CDR3 is 16 amino acids long. CDR3 sequence: CASSLTSWGPTGELFF. The CDR3 DNA sequence: TGTGCCAGCAGCTTAACTTCATGGGGTCCCACCGGGGAGCTGTTTTTT.

This clonotype appeared a few times. CDR3 nucleotides: TGTGCCAGCAGTCCCCTGAGTGGCAGGGGTCGCTCCTACGAGCAGTACTTC. This gives the protein CASSPLSGRGRSYEQYF. The chain combines TRBV12-3 or TRBV12-4 with TRBJ2-7, with D perhaps matching TRBD1 (6 bases). There are 17 residues in the CDR3. V dropped 5 bases and J dropped 0 bases, with 20 bases sitting between them.

This clonotype has more than one count but fewer than ten. The chain has TRBV10-3 and TRBJ2-1, with 11 bases matching TRBD2. The CDR3 totals 17 residues. The V and J ends lost 1 base and 5 bases, in that order; junction bases with no gene match: 7. Germline V gene lookup returns CDR1 ENHRY and CDR2 SYGVKD. The CDR3 DNA is TGTGCCATCAGTGAGTTGTCTAGCGGGAGGCCCAACAATGAGCAGTTCTTC. It is translated as CAISELSSGRPNNEQFF.

This rearrangement joins TRBV11-2 to TRBJ2-3; TRBD2 matches at 11 bases. The V and J ends lost 5 bases and 6 bases, in that order; junction bases with no gene match: 10. CDR1 SGHAT and CDR2 FQNNGV come from the germline V gene. The CDR3 length is 16 residues. The CDR3, as DNA: TGTGCCAGCAGCCCCTTAGCGGGAGGGATTTCGGATACGCAGTATTTT. Protein product: CASSPLAGGISDTQYF.

V gene TRBV2 combines with J gene TRBJ1-2; 8 nucleotides match TRBD1. Germline trimming cut 7 bases from V and 4 bases from J; bases unmatched to any gene: 8. The CDR3 consists of 14 residues. Germline CDR1 reads SNHLY; CDR2 reads FYNNEI. The CDR3 DNA reads as TGTGCCAGCACCCAGGGGGCGGGGACCTATGGCTACACCTTC. Translation gives CASTQGAGTYGYTF.

The chain links TRBV12-3 or TRBV12-4 to TRBJ1-1; TRBD1 matches at 8 bases. This CDR3 has 13 amino acids. The trim removed 6 bases at V and 7 bases at J, leaving 7 bases unmatched. CDR3 sequence reads: CASRPGQGSEAFF. For the CDR3, the DNA is TGTGCCAGCAGACCCGGACAGGGCAGTGAAGCTTTCTTT.

The V gene is TRBV15, the J gene TRBJ2-2, with TRBD1 as a possible D gene (6 bases). V was clipped by 8 bases and J by 4 bases, with 8 bases between them. Germline V gene sequence: CDR1 LNHNV, CDR2 YYDKDF (reference sequence). CDR3 size: 12 residues. The CDR3 DNA follows: TGTGCCACCGGACAGCTCACCGGGGAGCTGTTTTTT. Amino acids: CATGQLTGELFF.

This clonotype has more than one count but fewer than ten. The chain joins TRBV12-3 or TRBV12-4 to TRBJ1-6; 10 positions agree with TRBD1. The CDR3 has 15 amino acids. V shed 4 bases and J 9 bases; nucleotides not matched to a gene: 6. The CDR3 DNA follows: TGTGCCAGCAGTTCTGGACAGGGGGTAGGTTCACCCCTCCACTTT. It translates to CASSSGQGVGSPLHF.

This clonotype was seen just once. V is TRBV3-1 and J is TRBJ2-2; D not resolved. Per germline, CDR1 LGHDT and CDR2 YNNKEL (reference sequence). The CDR3 is made up of 18 amino acids. Trimming shortened V by 4 bases and J by 1 base, and 19 bases separated the two germline ends. The CDR3: CASSRAGPSDLNTGELFF. CDR3 nucleotides: TGTGCCAGCAGCCGCGCCGGGCCTTCGGATCTGAACACCGGGGAGCTGTTTTTT. The complete variable domain, with remaining parts taken from reference TRBV3-1 and TRBJ2-2, reads DTAVSQTPKYLVTQMGNDKSIKCEQNLGHDTMYWYKQDSKKFLKIMFSYNNKELIINETVPNRFSPKSPDKAHLNLHINSLELGDSAVYFCASSRAGPSDLNTGELFFGEGSRLTVL.

The CDR3 region has the DNA TGTGCCAGCAGTATTTGGTATGGCTACACCTTC. It encodes CASSIWYGYTF. The rearrangement uses TRBV7-9 and TRBJ1-2; D unclear. CDR3 size: 11 residues. Per the germline V gene, CDR1 is SEHNR and CDR2 is FQNEAQ (reference sequence). V was trimmed by 6 bases and J by 5 bases, leaving 7 bases between them. Full variable domain (remainder filled in from reference TRBV7-9 and TRBJ1-2): DTGVSQNPRHKITKRGQNVTFRCDPISEHNRLYWYRQTLGQGPEFLTYFQNEAQLEKSRLLSDRFSAERPKGSFSTLEIQRTEQGDSAMYLCASSIWYGYTFGSGTRLTVV.

This clonotype showed up just a few times. V and J are TRBV5-6 and TRBJ1-4, with 11 bases matching TRBD1. Germline V gene lookup returns CDR1 SGHDT and CDR2 YYEEEE. CDR3 length: 15 residues. The V and J ends lost 4 bases and 7 bases, in that order; junction bases with no gene match: 6. CDR3 in DNA: TGTGCCAGCAGCCACCGGACAGGGGGCGGTGAAAAACTGTTTTTT. Translation gives CASSHRTGGGEKLFF.

On this clonotype itself: A much larger clone differs from this one at a single base, so this may be a read error. The chain has TRBV5-1 and TRBJ2-1; D is perhaps TRBD1 (5 bases). V was trimmed by 4 bases and J by 5 bases, leaving 10 bases between them. Per germline, CDR1 SGHRS and CDR2 YFSETQ. CDR3 length: 13 amino acids. The CDR3 DNA reads as TGCGCCAGCAGCATACAGGTGGACAATGAGCAGTTCTTC. It is translated as CASSIQVDNEQFF.

CDR3: CASSVVVGGSTEAFF. CDR3 nucleotide sequence: TGTGCCAGCAGCGTAGTTGTGGGCGGTAGCACTGAAGCTTTCTTT. The genes are TRBV9 and TRBJ1-1; unclear D gene. The CDR3 has 15 residues. Deletions cut 0 bases from V and 4 bases from J, with 13 bases between. From germline, CDR1 is SGDLS and CDR2 YYNGEE.

This chain joins TRBV4-1 and TRBJ1-3; D not certain. CDR3 length: 15 residues. The germline V gene has CDR1 MGHRA and CDR2 YSYEKL. Trimming left V 0 bases short and J 0 bases short, with 6 bases between. This chain's CDR3 is CASSQDPASGNTIYF. CDR3 in DNA: TGCGCCAGCAGCCAAGATCCGGCCTCTGGAAACACCATATATTTT.

The chain is built from TRBV5-1 and TRBJ2-7, with 11 bases matching TRBD1. The germline gives CDR1 SGHRS, CDR2 YFSETQ. J lost 3 bases, V lost 2 bases, and 7 bases had no gene match. The CDR3 runs 16 residues. The CDR3 nucleotides are TGCGCCAGCAGCTTAATATCGGGACAGGGGGTCTACGAGCAGTACTTC. Translation: CASSLISGQGVYEQYF.

CDR3 sequence (DNA): TGTGCCAGCAGTCGGGGTGGGCTTCGCGAGCAGTACTTC. Translating gives CASSRGGLREQYF. This chain connects TRBV12-3 or TRBV12-4 to TRBJ2-7, with D maybe TRBD2 (5 bases). V lost 5 bases and J lost 6, with 14 bases in between. CDR3 length: 13 amino acids.

This clonotype was observed a handful of times. The rearrangement links TRBV6-2 or TRBV6-3 to TRBJ2-2; TRBD1 matches 11 bases. CDR1 and CDR2 from the germline V gene are MNHEY and SVGEGT. This CDR3 comprises 16 residues. Losses at the gene ends were 4 bases for V and 4 bases for J; bases not matched to a gene: 5. The CDR3: CASSFPGQGATGELFF. CDR3 coding DNA: TGTGCCAGCAGTTTTCCCGGACAGGGGGCCACCGGGGAGCTGTTTTTT.

This rearrangement joins TRBV5-1 to TRBJ2-2; 7 nucleotides line up with TRBD1. This CDR3 is 14 amino acids long. The V and J ends lost 7 bases and 0 bases, in that order; junction bases with no gene match: 3. CDR1 SGHRS and CDR2 YFSETQ come from the germline V gene. In DNA form, the CDR3 reads TGCGCCAGCGGACAGGCGACGAACACCGGGGAGCTGTTTTTT. It translates to CASGQATNTGELFF.

A few counts support this clonotype. The chain carries TRBV21-1 and TRBJ2-7; the table's TRBD1 call for D was not verified on the DNA. TRBV21-1 is shown as a pseudogene. The length of the CDR3 is 16 residues. CDR3 DNA: TGTGCCAGCAGCAAAGGGGAGACGGAAGGGGGCTACGAGCAGTACTTC. Amino acids: CASSKGETEGGYEQYF.

This clonotype was detected a few times. The chain combines TRBV14 with TRBJ2-3; 11 nucleotides match TRBD2. The germline CDR1 and CDR2 sequences are SGHDN and FVKESK. This CDR3 has 17 amino acids. Trimming cost V 5 bases and J 6 bases; bases outside gene matches: 13. For the CDR3, the DNA is TGTGCCAGCAGCATACGAGGTAGCGGGGGGGCTTACGATACGCAGTATTTT. This translates into CASSIRGSGGAYDTQYF.